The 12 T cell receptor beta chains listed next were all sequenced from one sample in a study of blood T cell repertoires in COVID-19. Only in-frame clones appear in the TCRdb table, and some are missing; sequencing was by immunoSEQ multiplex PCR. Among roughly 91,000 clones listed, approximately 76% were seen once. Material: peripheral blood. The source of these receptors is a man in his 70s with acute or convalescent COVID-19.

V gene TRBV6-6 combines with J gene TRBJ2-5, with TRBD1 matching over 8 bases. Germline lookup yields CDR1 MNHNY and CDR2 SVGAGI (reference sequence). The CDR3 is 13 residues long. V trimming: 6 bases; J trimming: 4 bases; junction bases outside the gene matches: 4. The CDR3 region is CASSLTGGETQYF. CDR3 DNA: TGTGCCAGCAGCCTAACAGGGGGAGAGACCCAGTACTTC.

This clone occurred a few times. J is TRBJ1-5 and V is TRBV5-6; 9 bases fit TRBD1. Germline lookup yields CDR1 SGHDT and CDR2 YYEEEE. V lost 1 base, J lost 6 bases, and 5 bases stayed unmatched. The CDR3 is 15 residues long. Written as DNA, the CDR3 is TGTGCCAGCAGCTTGACAGGGGGCTCGGGTCAGCCCCAGCATTTT. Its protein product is CASSLTGGSGQPQHF.

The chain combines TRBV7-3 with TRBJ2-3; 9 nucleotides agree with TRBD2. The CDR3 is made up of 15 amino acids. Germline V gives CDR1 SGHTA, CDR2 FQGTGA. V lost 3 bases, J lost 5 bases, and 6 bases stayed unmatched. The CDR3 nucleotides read TGTGCCAGCAGCTTTAGGGCGGGAGGGGGAGATACGCAGTATTTT. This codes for CASSFRAGGGDTQYF.

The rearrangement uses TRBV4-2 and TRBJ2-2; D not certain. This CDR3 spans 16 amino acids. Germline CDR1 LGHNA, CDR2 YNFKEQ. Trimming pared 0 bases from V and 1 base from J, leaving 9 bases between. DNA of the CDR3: TGTGCCAGCAGCCAAGATAAGTCCGGGAACACCGGGGAGCTGTTTTTT. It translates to CASSQDKSGNTGELFF.

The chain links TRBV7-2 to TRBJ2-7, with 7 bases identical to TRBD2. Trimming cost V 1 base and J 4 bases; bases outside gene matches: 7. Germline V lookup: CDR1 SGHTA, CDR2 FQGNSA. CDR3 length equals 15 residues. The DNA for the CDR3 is TGTGCCAGCAGCTTAGATGTAGCTAGCGGTTACGAGCAGTACGTC. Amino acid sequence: CASSLDVASGYEQYV.

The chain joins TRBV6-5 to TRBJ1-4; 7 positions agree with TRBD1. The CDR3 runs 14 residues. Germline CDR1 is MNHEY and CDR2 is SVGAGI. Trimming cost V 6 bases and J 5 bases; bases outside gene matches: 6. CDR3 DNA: TGTGCCAGCAGAAGGGACAGTCAGAATGAAAAACTGTTTTTT. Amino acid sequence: CASRRDSQNEKLFF.

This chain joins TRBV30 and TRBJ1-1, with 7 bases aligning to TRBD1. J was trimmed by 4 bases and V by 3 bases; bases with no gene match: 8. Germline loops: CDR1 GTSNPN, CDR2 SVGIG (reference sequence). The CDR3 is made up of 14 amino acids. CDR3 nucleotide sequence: TGTGCCTGGAGGGGGTTGACAGGGAGCACTGAAGCTTTCTTT. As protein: CAWRGLTGSTEAFF.

In DNA form, the CDR3 reads TGTGCCTCGAGACAGGGGAATTCACCCCTCCACTTT. Protein sequence: CASRQGNSPLHF. The V gene is TRBV10-3, the J gene TRBJ1-6, with 8 bases matching TRBD1. From germline, CDR1 is ENHRY and CDR2 SYGVKD. This CDR3 spans 12 amino acids. V was clipped by 11 bases and J by 7 bases; unmatched bases: 4.

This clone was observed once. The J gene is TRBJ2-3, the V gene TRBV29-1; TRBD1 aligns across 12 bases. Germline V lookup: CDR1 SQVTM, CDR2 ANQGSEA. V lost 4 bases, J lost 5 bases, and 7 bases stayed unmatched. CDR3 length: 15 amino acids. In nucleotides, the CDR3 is TGCAGCGTTGGAGGGACAGGGGGCTTTGAAGATACGCAGTATTTT. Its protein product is CSVGGTGGFEDTQYF.

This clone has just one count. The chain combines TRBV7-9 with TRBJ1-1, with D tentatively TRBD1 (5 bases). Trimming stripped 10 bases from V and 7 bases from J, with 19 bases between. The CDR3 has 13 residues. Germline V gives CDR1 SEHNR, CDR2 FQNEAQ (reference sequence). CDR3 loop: CATPRGIRGEAFF. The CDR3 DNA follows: TGTGCCACCCCGCGGGGGATCCGGGGTGAAGCTTTCTTT.

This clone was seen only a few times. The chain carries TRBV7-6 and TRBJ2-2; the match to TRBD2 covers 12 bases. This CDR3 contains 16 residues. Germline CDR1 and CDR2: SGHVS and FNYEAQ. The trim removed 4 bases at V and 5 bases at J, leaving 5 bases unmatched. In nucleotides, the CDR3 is TGTGCCAGCAGCTACCCTAGCGGGGGGGCAACCGGGGAGCTGTTTTTT. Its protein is CASSYPSGGATGELFF.

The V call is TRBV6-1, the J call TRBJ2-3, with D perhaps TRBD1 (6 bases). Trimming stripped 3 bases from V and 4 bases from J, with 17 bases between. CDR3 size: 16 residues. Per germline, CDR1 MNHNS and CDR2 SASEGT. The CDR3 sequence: CASSDLDSVRADTQYF. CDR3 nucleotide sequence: TGTGCCAGCAGTGACTTGGACAGTGTAAGGGCAGATACGCAGTATTTT.